A selection of T cell receptor beta chains follows, all from one sample in a study of molecular identifiers for immune sequencing clone quantification. TCRdb independently ran MiXCR on the PCR reads; one entry per CDR3 protein. The sample holds more than 450,000 distinct CDR3 sequences, 20% to 25% seen once. The sample consisted of naive CD8+ T cells from blood, with Jurkat cell RNA spiked in. These receptors were taken from a human donor in good health. Some libraries in this study had Jurkat cell RNA spiked in. Both conserved end residues are part of each CDR3. A D gene is named only where the DNA matches it firmly. Only part of the rows carry a size: once, few, many, or a class if the clone is expanded.

V: TRBV5-8
J: TRBJ1-1
length: 11
size: few
D: -
DNA: TGTGCCAGCAGCTTTATGGGGGAAGCTTTCTTT
CDR3: CASSFMGEAFF

V: TRBV27
J: TRBJ1-1
length: 16
size: few
D: TRBD1
DNA: TGTGCCAGCAGTTTAAAAGGGACAGGGGGCGCGATTGAAGCTTTCTTT
CDR3: CASSLKGTGGAIEAFF

V: TRBV10-2
J: TRBJ2-5
length: 16
size: -
D: TRBD1
DNA: TGCGCCAGCTCGGGGACAGGAGCTCGACACCAAGAGACCCAGTACTTC
CDR3: CASSGTGARHQETQYF

V: TRBV9
J: TRBJ2-1
length: 14
size: few
D: -
DNA: TGTGCCAGCAGCGTAGGAGGGGGGCAGGATGAGCAGTTCTTC
CDR3: CASSVGGGQDEQFF

V: TRBV7-9
J: TRBJ1-4
length: 13
size: many
D: -
DNA: TGTGCCAGCAGCACGCTGGGGAATGAAAAACTGTTTTTT
CDR3: CASSTLGNEKLFF

V: TRBV5-1
J: TRBJ2-3
length: 15
size: -
D: -
DNA: TGCGCCAGCAGCTTGGGTTGGGGACCCACAGATACGCAGTATTTT
CDR3: CASSLGWGPTDTQYF

V: TRBV9
J: TRBJ2-7
length: 15
size: few
D: TRBD1
DNA: TGTGCCAGCAGCGTAGGGGGACAGGGGACATACGAGCAGTACTTC
CDR3: CASSVGGQGTYEQYF

V: TRBV5-1
J: TRBJ2-5
length: 13
size: many
D: -
DNA: TGCGCCAGCAGCCCAGAAACGGGGGAGACCCAGTACTTC
CDR3: CASSPETGETQYF

V: TRBV19
J: TRBJ2-4
length: 15
size: -
D: -
DNA: TGTGCCAGTAGTATTGTGCGGGGTTTTCAGGACATTCAGTACTTC
CDR3: CASSIVRGFQDIQYF

V: TRBV7-9
J: TRBJ2-7
length: 12
size: -
D: -
DNA: TGTGCCAGCAGTTCAACAAAGTACGAGCAGTACTTC
CDR3: CASSSTKYEQYF

V: TRBV29-1
J: TRBJ2-5
length: 15
size: many
D: TRBD2
DNA: TGCAGCGTTGAGCCAGCGGGGACTCCTAAAGAGACCCAGTACTTC
CDR3: CSVEPAGTPKETQYF

V: TRBV5-4
J: TRBJ2-1
length: 18
size: -
D: TRBD2
DNA: TGTGCCAGCAGCCCAGGGCTAGCGGGAGTGAGGGCGTACAATGGGCAGTTCTTC
CDR3: CASSPGLAGVRAYNGQFF

V: TRBV6-2/TRBV6-3
J: TRBJ2-7
length: 13
size: -
D: -
DNA: TGTGCCAGCAGTTACGGGTCGATCTACGAGCAGTACTTC
CDR3: CASSYGSIYEQYF

V: TRBV5-3
J: TRBJ2-6
length: 17
size: once
D: -
DNA: TGTGCCAGCAGCTTAAGTTATGAGGTCTCTAGGGCCAACGTCCTGACTTTC
CDR3: CASSLSYEVSRANVLTF

V: TRBV5-1
J: TRBJ1-3
length: 16
size: many
D: TRBD1
DNA: TGCGCCAGCAGCTTGGAGGGGACAGGGTACGGGGACACCATATATTTT
CDR3: CASSLEGTGYGDTIYF

V: TRBV14
J: TRBJ1-1
length: 15
size: many
D: -
DNA: TGTGCCAGCAGCCAAGATTGGGTTATGTACACTGAAGCTTTCTTT
CDR3: CASSQDWVMYTEAFF

V: TRBV6-2/TRBV6-3
J: TRBJ2-2
length: 17
size: few
D: TRBD1
DNA: TGTGCCAGCAGCTACCCCGACAGGGTTTGGAACACCGGGGAGCTGTTTTTT
CDR3: CASSYPDRVWNTGELFF